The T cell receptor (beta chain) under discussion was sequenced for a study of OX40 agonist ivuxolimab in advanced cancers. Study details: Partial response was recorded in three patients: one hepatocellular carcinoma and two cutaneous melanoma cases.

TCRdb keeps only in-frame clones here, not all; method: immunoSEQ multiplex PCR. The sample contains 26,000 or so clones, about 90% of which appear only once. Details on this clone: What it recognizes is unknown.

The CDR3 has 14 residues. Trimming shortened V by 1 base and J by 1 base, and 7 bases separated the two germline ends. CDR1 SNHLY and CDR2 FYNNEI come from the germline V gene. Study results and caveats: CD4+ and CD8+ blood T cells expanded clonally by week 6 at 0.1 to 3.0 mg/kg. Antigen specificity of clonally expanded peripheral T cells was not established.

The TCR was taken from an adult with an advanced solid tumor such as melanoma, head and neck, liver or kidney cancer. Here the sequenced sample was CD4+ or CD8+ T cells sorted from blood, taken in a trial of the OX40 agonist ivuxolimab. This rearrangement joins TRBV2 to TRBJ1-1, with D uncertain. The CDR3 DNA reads TGTGCCAGCAGTGAAGTTTATGGGAACACTGAAGCTTTCTTT. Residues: CASSEVYGNTEAFF.